The sequence of this TCR beta chain was determined in a study of blood T cells in healthy people across ages. Whole-study context: Template switching retrieved approximately one barcoded beta molecule for each two T cells.

Germline V gene lookup returns CDR1 SGHTA and CDR2 FQGNSA. V lost 3 bases to trimming and J lost 4 bases; unmatched junction nucleotides: 3. CDR3 length equals 14 residues. Combining a sample-barcoded 5' primer with a J-beta primer mix, a second PCR ran for roughly 6 to 12 cycles. Each CDR3 protein gets one entry after TCRdb re-called the 5' RACE reads with MiXCR. The data contain around 1,600,000 distinct CDR3 sequences, about 45% of them singletons. J is TRBJ2-1 and V is TRBV7-2; 7 bases are a match to TRBD2. The TCR originated in a woman aged 18-29 years in good health. Sample: blood. The CDR3 nucleotides read TGTGCCAGCAGCTTTACTAGCGCGTACAATGAGCAGTTCTTC. Protein sequence: CASSFTSAYNEQFF.